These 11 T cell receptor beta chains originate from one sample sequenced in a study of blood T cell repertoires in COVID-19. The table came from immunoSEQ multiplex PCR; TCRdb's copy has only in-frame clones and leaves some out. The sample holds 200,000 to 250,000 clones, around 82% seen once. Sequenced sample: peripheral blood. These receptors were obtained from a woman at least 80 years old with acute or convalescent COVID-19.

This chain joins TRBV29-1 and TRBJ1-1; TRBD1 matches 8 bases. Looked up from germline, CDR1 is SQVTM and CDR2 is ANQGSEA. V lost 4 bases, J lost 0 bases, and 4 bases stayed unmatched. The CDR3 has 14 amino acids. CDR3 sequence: CSVGQGAVNTEAFF. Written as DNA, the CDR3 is TGCAGCGTTGGTCAGGGGGCAGTGAACACTGAAGCTTTCTTT.

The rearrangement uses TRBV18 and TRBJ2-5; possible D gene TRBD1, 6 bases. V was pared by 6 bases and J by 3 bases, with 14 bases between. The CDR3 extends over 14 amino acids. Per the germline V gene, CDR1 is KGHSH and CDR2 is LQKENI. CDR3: CASSLVQGEETQYF. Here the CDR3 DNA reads TGTGCCAGCTCCTTGGTACAGGGAGAAGAGACCCAGTACTTC. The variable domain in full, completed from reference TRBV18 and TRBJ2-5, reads NAGVMQNPRHLVRRRGQEARLRCSPMKGHSHVYWYRQLPEEGLKFMVYLQKENIIDESGMPKERFSAEFPKEGPSILRIQQVVRGDSAAYFCASSLVQGEETQYFGPGTRLLVL.

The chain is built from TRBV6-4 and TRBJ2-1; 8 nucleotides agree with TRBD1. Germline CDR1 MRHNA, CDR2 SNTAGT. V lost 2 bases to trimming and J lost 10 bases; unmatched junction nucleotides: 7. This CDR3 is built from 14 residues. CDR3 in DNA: TGTGCCAGCAGTGACCGGGCAGGGGGCGGCGAGCAGTTCTTC. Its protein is CASSDRAGGGEQFF.

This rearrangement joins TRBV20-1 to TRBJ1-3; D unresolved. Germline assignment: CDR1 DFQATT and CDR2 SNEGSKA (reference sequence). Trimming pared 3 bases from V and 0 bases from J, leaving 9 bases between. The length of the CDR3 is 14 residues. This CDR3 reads CSASQSSSGNTIYF. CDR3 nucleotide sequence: TGCAGTGCTAGTCAAAGTAGCTCTGGAAACACCATATATTTT.

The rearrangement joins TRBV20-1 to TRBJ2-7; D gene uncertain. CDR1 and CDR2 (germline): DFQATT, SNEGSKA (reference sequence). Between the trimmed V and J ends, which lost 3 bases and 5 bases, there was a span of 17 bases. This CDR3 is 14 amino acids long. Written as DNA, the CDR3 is TGCAGTGCTAGTTCCACCCCCTCTACTAACGAGCAGTACTTC. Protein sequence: CSASSTPSTNEQYF.

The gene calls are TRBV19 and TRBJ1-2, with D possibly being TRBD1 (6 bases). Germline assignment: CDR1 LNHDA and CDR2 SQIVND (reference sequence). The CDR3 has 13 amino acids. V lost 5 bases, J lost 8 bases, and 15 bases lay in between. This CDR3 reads CASSVRGIYGYTF. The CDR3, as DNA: TGTGCCAGTAGTGTCAGGGGCATTTACGGCTACACCTTC.

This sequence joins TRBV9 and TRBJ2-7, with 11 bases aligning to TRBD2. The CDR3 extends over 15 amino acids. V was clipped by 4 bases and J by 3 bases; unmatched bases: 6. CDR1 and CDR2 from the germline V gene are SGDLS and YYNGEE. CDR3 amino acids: CASSRLAGPHYEQYF. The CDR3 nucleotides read TGTGCCAGCAGCAGACTAGCGGGGCCCCACTACGAGCAGTACTTC.

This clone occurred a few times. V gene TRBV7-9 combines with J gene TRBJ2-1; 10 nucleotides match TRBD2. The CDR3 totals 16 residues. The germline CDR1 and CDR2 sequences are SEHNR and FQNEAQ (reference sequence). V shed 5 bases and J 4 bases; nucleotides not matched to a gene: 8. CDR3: CASSATSGLVYNEQFF. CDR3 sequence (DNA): TGTGCCAGCAGCGCGACTAGCGGGTTGGTATACAATGAGCAGTTCTTC.

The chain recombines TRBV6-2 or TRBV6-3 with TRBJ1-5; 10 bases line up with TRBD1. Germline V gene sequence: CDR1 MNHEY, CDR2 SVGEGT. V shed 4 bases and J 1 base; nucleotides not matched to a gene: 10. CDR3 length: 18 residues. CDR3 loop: CASSWDRGVGKSNQPQHF. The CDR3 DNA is TGTGCCAGCAGTTGGGACAGGGGCGTCGGGAAAAGCAATCAGCCCCAGCATTTT.

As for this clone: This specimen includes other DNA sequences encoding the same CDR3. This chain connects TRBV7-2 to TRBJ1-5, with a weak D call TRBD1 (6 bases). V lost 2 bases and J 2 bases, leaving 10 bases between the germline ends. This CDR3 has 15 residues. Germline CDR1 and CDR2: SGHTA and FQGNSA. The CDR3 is CASSLSGAGNQPQHF. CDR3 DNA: TGTGCCAGCAGCTTATCAGGGGCAGGCAATCAGCCCCAGCATTTT.

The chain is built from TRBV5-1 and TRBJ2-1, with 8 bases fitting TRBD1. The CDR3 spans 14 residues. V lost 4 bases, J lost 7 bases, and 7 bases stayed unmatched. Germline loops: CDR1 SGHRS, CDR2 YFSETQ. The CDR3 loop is CASSDPQGANEQFF. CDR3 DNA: TGCGCCAGCAGCGATCCGCAGGGGGCTAATGAGCAGTTCTTC.